Listed here are 8 T cell receptor beta chains from one sample, sequenced in a study of T cell responses to AZD1222 COVID-19 vaccine. Sequencing used immunoSEQ multiplex PCR; TCRdb keeps in-frame clones, though not all of them. The sample lists about 100,000 clones, around 90% occurring once. The sequences come from peripheral blood, collected on day 0 of AZD1222 vaccination. The source of these receptors is an adult in good health.

The chain carries TRBV9 and TRBJ1-3; 7 nucleotides match TRBD1. The CDR3 runs to 14 residues. V shed 3 bases, J shed 5 bases, and the junction held 5 bases outside the gene matches. Germline assignment: CDR1 SGDLS and CDR2 YYNGEE. CDR3 loop: CASSARQGRNTIYF. The CDR3 region has the DNA TGTGCCAGCAGCGCCCGACAGGGACGAAACACCATATATTTT.

The J gene is TRBJ1-1, the V gene TRBV7-9; TRBD1 might be the D (5 bases). This CDR3 region has 12 residues. V was cut by 1 base and J by 8 bases, with 8 bases left in between. From germline, CDR1 is SEHNR and CDR2 FQNEAQ (reference sequence). The CDR3 spells CASSLERDEAFF. As DNA, the CDR3 is TGTGCCAGCAGCTTAGAGAGGGACGAAGCTTTCTTT.

The V gene is TRBV7-2, the J gene TRBJ1-4; weak D call: TRBD1 (6 bases). The CDR3 length is 15 residues. Trimming took off 0 bases at V and 8 bases at J, with 13 bases between the two ends. Per germline, CDR1 SGHTA and CDR2 FQGNSA. CDR3 bases: TGTGCCAGCAGCTTAGCGGCAGGGGCTAGGGAAAAACTGTTTTTT. It encodes CASSLAAGAREKLFF.

Remarks on this clone: At one end, the junction sequence differs from germline, possibly due to a read error. This rearrangement joins TRBV6-5 to TRBJ2-2; D possibly uses TRBD1 or TRBD2 (5 bases each). The CDR3 is 16 residues long. Germline V gene lookup returns CDR1 MNHEY and CDR2 SVGAGI. CDR3 sequence reads: CASRYSVGVGAGELFF. CDR3 nucleotide sequence: TGTGCCAGCAGATACTCCGTGGGAGTAGGGGCCGGGGAGCTGTTTTTT.

The chain recombines TRBV5-4 with TRBJ2-7; D is unclear. Germline V gene data show CDR1 as SGHNT and CDR2 as YYREEE (reference sequence). CDR3 length equals 19 residues. V was shortened by 1 base and J by 2 bases, with 25 bases between the two germline ends. The chain's CDR3 is CASSLPTPKIPSKTYEQYF. CDR3 sequence (DNA): TGTGCCAGCAGCTTGCCCACCCCCAAGATCCCTAGTAAGACCTACGAGCAGTACTTC.

V is TRBV7-9 and J is TRBJ2-2, with D possibly matching TRBD1 (6 bases). The germline V gene has CDR1 SEHNR and CDR2 FQNEAQ (reference sequence). Trimming cost V 4 bases and J 3 bases, with 12 bases left between them. The CDR3 contains 15 residues. The DNA of the CDR3 is TGTGCCAGCAGCTACCACAGGGTACACACCGGGGAGCTGTTTTTT. This translates into CASSYHRVHTGELFF.

This clone was counted only a few times. The chain recombines TRBV4-2 with TRBJ2-7, with 7 bases that match TRBD1. The germline CDR1 and CDR2 sequences are LGHNA and YNFKEQ. Unmatched junction bases numbered 4, after V lost 0 bases and J lost 5 bases. The CDR3 covers 14 residues. The CDR3 DNA reads as TGTGCCAGCAGCCAAGATGACAGGGTCCACGAGCAGTACTTC. Translated, it gives CASSQDDRVHEQYF.

The chain employs TRBV21-1 and TRBJ2-1; the listed D gene, TRBD1, was not tested against the DNA. TRBV21-1 is noted as a pseudogene. The CDR3 has 18 amino acids. CDR3 in amino acids: CASSRDIPDRVTYNEQFF. CDR3 nucleotides: TGTGCCAGCAGCAGGGACATTCCGGACAGGGTCACCTACAATGAGCAGTTCTTC.